This T cell receptor beta chain was sequenced in a study of ipilimumab plus nivolumab after autologous stem cell transplantation. In the study overall: Typical patient got a handful of ipilimumab doses and 7 or 8 nivolumab doses (median).

The CDR3 is made up of 15 amino acids. The junction had 4 bases not matched to a gene; V was cut back by 3 bases and J by 6 bases. CDR1 and CDR2 (germline): SGHTS, YDEGEE. Method: immunoSEQ multiplex PCR; TCRdb's copy keeps in-frame clones and lacks some. The repertoire includes roughly 23,000 clones, 70% to 85% of them detected once, and over 20% sits in the top ten. Checkpoint therapy with ipilimumab 1 mg/kg began 14 to 28 days after transplant. The sequence was obtained from a male donor with diffuse large B-cell lymphoma. The V gene is TRBV5-8, the J gene TRBJ2-3, with 13 bases identical to TRBD2. The sample in question was PBMCs, obtained in a trial of ipilimumab plus nivolumab as post-transplant consolidation. The CDR3 loop is CASSSGLAGVDTQYF. CDR3 in DNA: TGTGCCAGCAGCTCCGGACTAGCGGGAGTGGATACGCAGTATTTT.